This passage covers 21 T cell receptor beta chains from one sample sequenced in a study of T cell changes during pregnancy in multiple sclerosis. The repertoire was sequenced with immunoSEQ multiplex PCR; TCRdb's copy has only in-frame clones and lacks some. The data hold 25,000 or so clones, with about 90% observed a single time. The specimen comprised CD8+ T cells from peripheral blood mononuclear cells, sampled before pregnancy. These receptors all come from a female donor with multiple sclerosis, enrolled in a pregnancy study.

The gene calls are TRBV10-3 and TRBJ2-7; perhaps TRBD2 as D (6 bases). The CDR3 contains 14 residues. Trimming pared 3 bases from V and 6 bases from J, leaving 15 bases between. Germline assignment: CDR1 ENHRY and CDR2 SYGVKD. In DNA form, the CDR3 reads TGTGCCATCAGTGAAGGGCTAGCGTGGAGCGAGCAGTACTTC. Translation gives CAISEGLAWSEQYF.

For the CDR3, the DNA is TGTGCCAGCAGCACCGGACTGAACCGCCACGAGCAGTACTTC. This gives the protein CASSTGLNRHEQYF. The chain is built from TRBV7-2 and TRBJ2-7, with D perhaps TRBD2 (5 bases). The CDR3 consists of 14 residues. V gave up 5 bases and J gave up 5 bases, with 16 bases separating them. CDR1 is SGHTA and CDR2 is FQGNSA in the germline V gene.

CDR3 sequence (DNA): TGTGCCAGTGAACTAGCGGGAGGGCTGAATGAGCAGTTCTTC. It translates to CASELAGGLNEQFF. This chain links TRBV19 with TRBJ2-1, with 13 bases identical to TRBD2. This CDR3 has 14 amino acids. Trimming removed 8 bases from V and 7 bases from J; junction bases left unmatched: 5. The germline CDR1 and CDR2 sequences are LNHDA and SQIVND (reference sequence).

The gene calls are TRBV4-3 and TRBJ2-1; D is uncertain. The CDR3 loop spans 14 amino acids. Germline CDR1 reads LGHNA; CDR2 reads YSLEER. Trimming stripped 1 base from V and 4 bases from J, with 8 bases between. CDR3 in amino acids: CASSQVLEYNEQFF. The CDR3 nucleotides are TGCGCCAGCAGCCAAGTCCTGGAGTACAATGAGCAGTTCTTC.

The V and J genes are TRBV5-6 and TRBJ2-2; D unclear. Germline CDR1 SGHDT, CDR2 YYEEEE. This CDR3 spans 16 amino acids. The V end lost 3 bases, the J end lost 4 bases, and 16 bases lay between the germline ends. This chain's CDR3 is CASSSPESLVTGELFF. DNA for the CDR3: TGTGCCAGCAGCTCCCCCGAGTCTCTCGTCACCGGGGAGCTGTTTTTT.

This clone appeared a single time. V and J are TRBV4-1 and TRBJ2-1; 7 nucleotides agree with TRBD2. The CDR3 totals 14 residues. Germline trimming cut 2 bases from V and 8 bases from J; bases unmatched to any gene: 6. Germline loops: CDR1 MGHRA, CDR2 YSYEKL. The CDR3 DNA is TGCGCCAGCAGCCAACAGCGGGAAGCCGATGAGCAGTTCTTC. Its translation: CASSQQREADEQFF.

This rearrangement joins TRBV27 to TRBJ2-1, with D unresolved. Trimming took off 4 bases at V and 0 bases at J, with 13 bases between the two ends. The CDR3 covers 16 residues. Germline values: CDR1 MNHEY, CDR2 SMNVEV (reference sequence). CDR3 amino acids: CASSYAGPSSYNEQFF. CDR3 DNA sequence: TGTGCCAGCAGTTATGCCGGTCCGAGCTCCTACAATGAGCAGTTCTTC.

The chain has TRBV9 and TRBJ2-1, with a possible D match to TRBD2 (7 bases). The V end lost 3 bases, the J end lost 0 bases, and 13 bases lay between the germline ends. Germline assignment: CDR1 SGDLS and CDR2 YYNGEE. The CDR3 runs 16 residues. The CDR3 spells CASSGVGGGSYNEQFF. Here the CDR3 DNA reads TGTGCCAGCAGCGGTGTAGGGGGGGGCTCCTACAATGAGCAGTTCTTC.

In nucleotides, the CDR3 is TGTGCCAGTAGTATAGGAGGAATGGGTGGCTACACCTTC. Translation: CASSIGGMGGYTF. This chain joins TRBV19 and TRBJ1-2; D unresolved. The CDR3 covers 13 residues. V was cut by 1 base and J by 7 bases, with 10 bases left in between. Per germline, CDR1 LNHDA and CDR2 SQIVND (reference sequence).

Only a few counts were recorded for this clone. The chain is built from TRBV7-8 and TRBJ1-5; D call uncertain. CDR3 length: 12 residues. Between the trimmed V and J ends, which lost 7 bases and 2 bases, there was a span of 6 bases. Per the germline V gene, CDR1 is SGHVS and CDR2 is FQNEAQ. The CDR3 DNA sequence: TGTGCCAGCACCGGGGGCAATCAGCCCCAGCATTTT. Protein: CASTGGNQPQHF.

There are a few counts of this clone. The chain links TRBV28 to TRBJ2-7, with a tentative D call TRBD1 (6 bases). Deletions cut 8 bases from V and 2 bases from J, with 16 bases between. CDR3 length: 14 amino acids. Germline lookup yields CDR1 MDHEN and CDR2 SYDVKM. CDR3 DNA: TGTGCCAGCGCCCCCCACAGGGAAACCTACGAGCAGTACTTC. Its translation: CASAPHRETYEQYF. The full variable domain, in which reference TRBV28 and TRBJ2-7 provide the parts outside the CDR3, is DVKVTQSSRYLVKRTGEKVFLECVQDMDHENMFWYRQDPGLGLRLIYFSYDVKMKEKGDIPEGYSVSREKKERFSLILESASTNQTSMYLCASAPHRETYEQYFGPGTRLTVT.

The CDR3 nucleotides read TGTGCCAGCAGTGAAGGGGTGAGCTCTATAGGTGAGCAGTTCTTC. Translation: CASSEGVSSIGEQFF. The chain couples TRBV6-4 to TRBJ2-1; TRBD1 is a possible D gene (5 bases). This CDR3 region has 15 residues. Germline loops: CDR1 MRHNA, CDR2 SNTAGT. V was pared by 3 bases and J by 9 bases, with 18 bases between.

DNA of the CDR3: TGTGCCAGCAGCTTAGATTTTTCCGGGTCAACTAATGAAAAACTGTTTTTT. This sequence encodes CASSLDFSGSTNEKLFF. The chain recombines TRBV11-3 with TRBJ1-4, with no clear D. Per germline, CDR1 SGHNT and CDR2 YENEEA. CDR3 length equals 17 residues. Trimming left V 0 bases short and J 0 bases short, with 11 bases between.

The chain combines TRBV29-1 with TRBJ2-1, with 13 bases aligning to TRBD2. Trimming cost V 4 bases and J 6 bases; bases outside gene matches: 3. Germline V lookup: CDR1 SQVTM, CDR2 ANQGSEA. The CDR3 runs 14 residues. The CDR3 reads CSVAGLAGLNEQFF. CDR3 in DNA: TGCAGCGTTGCGGGACTAGCGGGACTCAATGAGCAGTTCTTC.

J is TRBJ1-1 and V is TRBV30; D perhaps matches TRBD1 (5 bases). The CDR3 contains 15 residues. V was cut by 0 bases and J by 3 bases, with 14 bases left in between. CDR1 is GTSNPN and CDR2 is SVGIG in the germline V gene (reference sequence). The CDR3 sequence is CAWSVWSGPDTEAFF. DNA for the CDR3: TGTGCCTGGAGTGTATGGTCAGGGCCGGACACTGAAGCTTTCTTT. Variable domain in full (rest from reference TRBV30 and TRBJ1-1): SQTIHQWPATLVQPVGSPLSLECTVEGTSNPNLYWYRQAAGRGLQLLFYSVGIGQISSEVPQNLSASRPQDRQFILSSKKLLLSDSGFYLCAWSVWSGPDTEAFFGQGTRLTVV.

V is TRBV4-3 and J is TRBJ2-3; 9 positions agree with TRBD2. After removal of 5 bases from V and 3 bases from J, the junction contained 6 bases not matched to a gene. This CDR3 contains 15 residues. CDR1 and CDR2 from the germline V gene are LGHNA and YSLEER. CDR3 in amino acids: CASSLRLAVTDTQYF. The CDR3 DNA is TGCGCCAGCAGCTTACGACTAGCGGTTACAGATACGCAGTATTTT.

The J gene is TRBJ2-5, the V gene TRBV13; 7 nucleotides align to TRBD1. The J segment lost 5 bases and the V segment lost 3 bases, leaving 12 bases of the junction unmatched. The CDR3 contains 16 residues. Germline CDR1 reads PRHDT; CDR2 reads FYEKMQ (reference sequence). CDR3 sequence: CASSFRAGGEGETQYF. The CDR3 DNA reads TGTGCCAGCAGCTTCCGTGCAGGGGGTGAAGGGGAGACCCAGTACTTC.

This chain connects TRBV7-2 to TRBJ1-2; TRBD1 matches at 7 bases. After removal of 1 base from V and 4 bases from J, the junction contained 12 bases not matched to a gene. Germline loops: CDR1 SGHTA, CDR2 FQGNSA. The CDR3 loop spans 17 amino acids. CDR3 region: CASSLEVGTGAFYGYTF. The CDR3 nucleotides are TGTGCCAGCAGCTTAGAGGTTGGAACAGGGGCCTTCTATGGCTACACCTTC.

V is TRBV5-1 and J is TRBJ2-1; 9 nucleotides agree with TRBD1. Germline V gene data show CDR1 as SGHRS and CDR2 as YFSETQ. The J segment lost 5 bases and the V segment lost 6 bases, leaving 3 bases of the junction unmatched. CDR3 length: 13 amino acids. CDR3 loop: CASNRGPHNEQFF. The CDR3, as DNA: TGCGCCAGCAACAGGGGGCCCCACAATGAGCAGTTCTTC.

V usage is TRBV10-3 and J usage is TRBJ2-7; TRBD2 matches at 7 bases. J gave up 5 bases and V 3 bases, and 7 bases lay outside the gene matches. This CDR3 region has 14 residues. Germline CDR1 ENHRY, CDR2 SYGVKD. The CDR3 coding sequence is TGTGCCATCAGTGACGGTGCGGGAGTACACGAGCAGTACTTC. The encoded protein is CAISDGAGVHEQYF.

The rearrangement joins TRBV9 to TRBJ2-1; maybe TRBD2 (6 bases). Germline CDR1 SGDLS, CDR2 YYNGEE. The CDR3 spans 12 residues. Trimming left V 5 bases short and J 7 bases short, with 10 bases between. The DNA of the CDR3 is TGTGCCAGCAGTGGCGCGGGGAATGAGCAGTTCTTC. As protein: CASSGAGNEQFF.